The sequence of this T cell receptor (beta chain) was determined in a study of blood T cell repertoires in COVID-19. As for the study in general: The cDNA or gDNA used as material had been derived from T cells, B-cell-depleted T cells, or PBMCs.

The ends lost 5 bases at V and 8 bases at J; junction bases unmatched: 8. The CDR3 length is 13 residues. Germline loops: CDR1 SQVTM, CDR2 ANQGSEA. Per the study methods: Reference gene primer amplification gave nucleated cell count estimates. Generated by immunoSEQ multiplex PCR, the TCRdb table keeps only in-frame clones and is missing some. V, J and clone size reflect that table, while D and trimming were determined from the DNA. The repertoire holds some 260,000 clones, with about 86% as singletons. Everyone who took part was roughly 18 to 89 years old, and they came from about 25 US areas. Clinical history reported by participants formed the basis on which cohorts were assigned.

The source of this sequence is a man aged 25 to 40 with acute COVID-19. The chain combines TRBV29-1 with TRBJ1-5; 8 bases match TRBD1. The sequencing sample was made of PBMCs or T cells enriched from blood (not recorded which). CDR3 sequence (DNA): TGCAGCGTTTTCGGACAGGGCGAGGAGCCCCAGCATTTT. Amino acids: CSVFGQGEEPQHF. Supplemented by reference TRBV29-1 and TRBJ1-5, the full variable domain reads SAVISQKPSRDICQRGTSLTIQCQVDSQVTMMFWYRQQPGQSLTLIATANQGSEATYESGFVIDKFPISRPNLTFSTLTVSNMSPEDSSIYLCSVFGQGEEPQHFGDGTRLSIL.